The text below deals with one TCR beta chain. The data stem from a study of blood T cell repertoires in COVID-19. TCRdb's table, derived via immunoSEQ multiplex PCR, lists solely in-frame clones and lacks some. The table has a few hundred thousand clones, approximately 90% seen once. Symptom resolution, clearance, or two negative PCRs marked donors in Cohort 3 as recovered. Sequences were obtained from PBMCs or T cells enriched from blood (not recorded which). This sequence originates from a man aged 18 to 30 who had recovered from COVID-19.

The CDR3 protein is CASSYRAGAGNEQFF. The CDR3 DNA follows: TGTGCCAGCAGTTACCGGGCGGGAGCAGGGAATGAGCAGTTCTTC. V is TRBV6-5 and J is TRBJ2-1, with 7 bases fitting TRBD2. Germline V gene lookup returns CDR1 MNHEY and CDR2 SVGAGI. V trimming: 2 bases; J trimming: 7 bases; junction bases outside the gene matches: 8. This CDR3 is built from 15 residues.